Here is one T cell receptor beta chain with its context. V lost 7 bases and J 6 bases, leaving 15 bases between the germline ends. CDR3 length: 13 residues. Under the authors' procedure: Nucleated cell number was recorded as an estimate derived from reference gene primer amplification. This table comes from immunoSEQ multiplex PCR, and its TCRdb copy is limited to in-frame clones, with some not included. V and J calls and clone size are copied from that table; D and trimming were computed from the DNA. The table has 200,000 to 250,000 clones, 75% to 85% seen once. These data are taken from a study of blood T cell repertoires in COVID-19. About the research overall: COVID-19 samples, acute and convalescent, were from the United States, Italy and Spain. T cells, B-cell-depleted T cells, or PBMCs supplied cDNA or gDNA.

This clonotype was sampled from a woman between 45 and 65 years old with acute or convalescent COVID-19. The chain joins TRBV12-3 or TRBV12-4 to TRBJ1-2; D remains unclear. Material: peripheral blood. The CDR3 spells CASTPYERDGYTF. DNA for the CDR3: TGTGCCAGCACCCCTTATGAGAGAGATGGCTACACCTTC.